Presented here are 28 T cell receptor beta chains from one specimen sequenced in a study of cytomegalovirus exposure and HLA in healthy donors. PCR used 60 Vbeta primers and 13 Jbeta primers. Here immunoSEQ multiplex PCR was the method, and the copy in TCRdb shows in-frame clones only, minus some. This table holds roughly 100,000 clones, around three quarters found once. Sequencing was carried out using PBMCs. These receptors all stem from a boy under 18 in good health and CMV-seronegative.

V usage is TRBV6-8 and J usage is TRBJ2-7, with D possibly being TRBD2 (5 bases). The germline CDR1 and CDR2 sequences are MNHGY and SAAAGT. With 2 bases removed from V and 5 bases from J, the gap between germline ends came to 10 bases. The length of the CDR3 is 13 residues. CDR3 in amino acids: CASSYPRENEQYF. The CDR3 nucleotides read TGTGCCAGCAGTTACCCGAGGGAGAACGAGCAGTACTTC.

This rearrangement joins TRBV7-3 to TRBJ1-1; D gene unclear. Germline values: CDR1 SGHTA, CDR2 FQGTGA. This CDR3 has 13 amino acids. Trimming left V 1 base short and J 7 bases short, with 10 bases between. The CDR3 spells CASSLNYGGEAFF. The CDR3 nucleotides read TGTGCCAGCAGCTTAAACTACGGCGGTGAAGCTTTCTTT.

V usage is TRBV7-3 and J usage is TRBJ1-1, with a tentative D call TRBD1 (6 bases). Trimming pared 1 base from V and 3 bases from J, leaving 12 bases between. Germline V gives CDR1 SGHTA, CDR2 FQGTGA. This CDR3 comprises 15 residues. The chain's CDR3 is CASSLNGGYDTEAFF. CDR3 bases: TGTGCCAGCAGCTTAAATGGGGGCTACGACACTGAAGCTTTCTTT.

The rearrangement links TRBV28 to TRBJ1-2; 8 bases align to TRBD1. J lost 2 bases, V lost 5 bases, and 4 bases had no gene match. This CDR3 has 14 amino acids. The germline V gene encodes CDR1 MDHEN and CDR2 SYDVKM. CDR3: CASSPGTGNYGYTF. The CDR3 nucleotides are TGTGCCAGCAGTCCTGGGACAGGAAACTATGGCTACACCTTC.

This clone has only one observation. The chain employs TRBV6-5 and TRBJ1-1; 8 bases map to TRBD1. This CDR3 has 15 residues. The junction had 8 bases not matched to a gene; V was cut back by 6 bases and J by 2 bases. Germline V gene lookup returns CDR1 MNHEY and CDR2 SVGAGI. CDR3 nucleotides: TGTGCCAGCAGCTACACAGGGGGAAGTAACACTGAAGCTTTCTTT. Protein: CASSYTGGSNTEAFF.

This chain joins TRBV9 and TRBJ2-2; the D is unclear. The CDR3 is 13 amino acids. Germline assignment: CDR1 SGDLS and CDR2 YYNGEE. Trimming removed 6 bases at V and 4 bases at J, with 10 bases between. As DNA, the CDR3 is TGTGCCAGCACCCCGGGTCCCACCGGGGAGCTGTTTTTT. Translation: CASTPGPTGELFF.

The chain has TRBV6-1 and TRBJ2-1; TRBD2 is a possible D gene (6 bases). From germline, CDR1 is MNHNS and CDR2 SASEGT. CDR3 length equals 16 residues. Trimming left V 1 base short and J 4 bases short, with 14 bases between. CDR3 amino acids: CASSEVGRGAYNEQFF. Here the CDR3 DNA reads TGTGCCAGCAGTGAAGTGGGGCGGGGCGCTTACAATGAGCAGTTCTTC.

The V gene is TRBV4-2, the J gene TRBJ2-1, with 9 bases identical to TRBD2. This CDR3 is built from 16 residues. V was clipped by 4 bases and J by 0 bases; unmatched bases: 4. Germline V gives CDR1 LGHNA, CDR2 YNFKEQ. The CDR3 here is CASSPLAGSSYNEQFF. The CDR3 DNA is TGTGCCAGCAGCCCTCTAGCGGGGAGCTCCTACAATGAGCAGTTCTTC.

The chain recombines TRBV30 with TRBJ2-7; D gene uncertain. The germline CDR1 and CDR2 sequences are GTSNPN and SVGIG (reference sequence). This CDR3 region has 16 residues. V was cut by 1 base and J by 4 bases, with 20 bases left in between. The CDR3 DNA sequence: TGTGCCTGGAGTGGCGGCGGTACCGACCTGTGGTACGAGCAGTACTTC. Translation: CAWSGGGTDLWYEQYF. Combining the CDR3 with reference TRBV30 and TRBJ2-7 gives the whole variable domain SQTIHQWPATLVQPVGSPLSLECTVEGTSNPNLYWYRQAAGRGLQLLFYSVGIGQISSEVPQNLSASRPQDRQFILSSKKLLLSDSGFYLCAWSGGGTDLWYEQYFGPGTRLTVT.

This rearrangement joins TRBV28 to TRBJ2-5; 12 nucleotides line up with TRBD1. CDR3 length: 17 residues. Trimming cost V 2 bases and J 2 bases; bases outside gene matches: 6. Per germline, CDR1 MDHEN and CDR2 SYDVKM. The CDR3: CASSLGGQGAVQETQYF. CDR3 coding DNA: TGTGCCAGCAGTTTAGGGGGACAGGGGGCCGTACAAGAGACCCAGTACTTC.

This rearrangement joins TRBV28 to TRBJ2-4, with 10 bases fitting TRBD2. After removal of 2 bases from V and 3 bases from J, the junction contained 13 bases not matched to a gene. The CDR3 runs 19 residues. Germline CDR1 reads MDHEN; CDR2 reads SYDVKM. The CDR3 DNA reads as TGTGCCAGCAGTTTACGACGACTAGCGGGCGGGGCGTACAAAAACATTCAGTACTTC. It codes for CASSLRRLAGGAYKNIQYF.

The chain joins TRBV9 to TRBJ1-1; TRBD1 matches at 10 bases. The CDR3 consists of 15 residues. V lost 3 bases to trimming and J lost 5 bases; unmatched junction nucleotides: 7. Germline assignment: CDR1 SGDLS and CDR2 YYNGEE. The CDR3 region is CASSAGDRGGTEAFF. Here the CDR3 DNA reads TGTGCCAGCAGCGCTGGGGACAGGGGTGGGACTGAAGCTTTCTTT.

This clone has a handful of counts. The chain couples TRBV15 to TRBJ2-5; TRBD2 is a possible D gene (5 bases). Germline V gene data show CDR1 as LNHNV and CDR2 as YYDKDF (reference sequence). Trimming left V 0 bases short and J 7 bases short, with 15 bases between. This CDR3 has 15 residues. The CDR3 DNA follows: TGTGCCACCAGCAGAGATCCGGCGGACTCGAGGACCCAGTACTTC. Protein product: CATSRDPADSRTQYF. Full variable domain (rest looked up from reference TRBV15 and TRBJ2-5): DAMVIQNPRYQVTQFGKPVTLSCSQTLNHNVMYWYQQKSSQAPKLLFHYYDKDFNNEADTPDNFQSRRPNTSFCFLDIRSPGLGDTAMYLCATSRDPADSRTQYFGPGTRLLVL.

The chain is built from TRBV11-2 and TRBJ1-1; 10 nucleotides agree with TRBD1. The ends lost 5 bases at V and 3 bases at J; junction bases unmatched: 3. The V gene's germline CDR1 is SGHAT and CDR2 FQNNGV. The CDR3 sequence is 14 residues long. The CDR3 DNA sequence: TGTGCCAGCAGCACCGGGACAGGGGACACTGAAGCTTTCTTT. Translating gives CASSTGTGDTEAFF.

V usage is TRBV30 and J usage is TRBJ2-3, with a weak D call TRBD2 (5 bases). Germline V lookup: CDR1 GTSNPN, CDR2 SVGIG (reference sequence). V was cut by 0 bases and J by 0 bases, with 10 bases left in between. This CDR3 has 15 amino acids. Here the CDR3 DNA reads TGTGCCTGGAGTGTTGAGCGGCCTAGCACAGATACGCAGTATTTT. Translating it yields CAWSVERPSTDTQYF.

This chain connects TRBV9 to TRBJ1-2, with 7 bases aligning to TRBD1. This CDR3 is built from 15 residues. The junction had 6 bases not matched to a gene; V was cut back by 0 bases and J by 4 bases. CDR1 SGDLS and CDR2 YYNGEE come from the germline V gene. CDR3 sequence reads: CASSVEGSGGYGYTF. CDR3 DNA sequence: TGTGCCAGCAGCGTAGAAGGGTCAGGGGGCTATGGCTACACCTTC.

The genes are TRBV29-1 and TRBJ1-2; D gene uncertain. The CDR3 loop spans 12 amino acids. V lost 4 bases, J lost 4 bases, and 10 bases lay in between. Germline V gives CDR1 SQVTM, CDR2 ANQGSEA. The CDR3 DNA follows: TGCAGCGTTGTGTTCGGGATCTATGGCTACACCTTC. Its protein is CSVVFGIYGYTF.

V usage is TRBV7-9 and J usage is TRBJ1-2, with 8 bases aligning to TRBD1. V lost 5 bases, J lost 2 bases, and 16 bases stayed unmatched. The CDR3 covers 18 residues. Germline CDR1 SEHNR, CDR2 FQNEAQ (reference sequence). This CDR3 reads CASSPSLTGVNWNYGYTF. Written as DNA, the CDR3 is TGTGCCAGCAGCCCATCCTTGACAGGGGTAAATTGGAACTATGGCTACACCTTC.

The CDR3 protein is CASSYTSGGTYEQYF. The CDR3 nucleotides read TGTGCCAGCAGTTACACTAGCGGTGGAACCTACGAGCAGTACTTC. V and J are TRBV6-5 and TRBJ2-7, with 8 bases fitting TRBD2. Trimming took 2 bases from V and 2 from J; bases not matched to a gene: 5. Germline lookup yields CDR1 MNHEY and CDR2 SVGAGI. The CDR3 is made up of 15 amino acids.

The CDR3 sequence: CASSRQGADSTDTQYF. For the CDR3, the DNA is TGTGCCAGCTCAAGACAGGGGGCGGATAGCACAGATACGCAGTATTTT. The rearrangement links TRBV18 to TRBJ2-3, with 10 bases fitting TRBD1. V shed 5 bases, J shed 0 bases, and the junction held 5 bases outside the gene matches. There are 16 residues in the CDR3. Germline V gene lookup returns CDR1 KGHSH and CDR2 LQKENI.

On this clone itself: A much larger clone differs by one base, so this may be a read error. Other DNA sequences from this sample encode an identical CDR3 as well. The chain couples TRBV4-3 to TRBJ2-3, with TRBD2 matching over 11 bases. In germline, CDR1 is LGHNA, CDR2 YSLEER. V shed 0 bases, J shed 4 bases, and the junction held 3 bases outside the gene matches. The CDR3 has 16 residues. CDR3: CASSQDLAGGPDTQYF. DNA of the CDR3: TGCGCCAGCAGCCAAGATTTAGCGGGGGGGCCAGATACGCAGTATTTT.

V usage is TRBV28 and J usage is TRBJ2-7; D may be TRBD2 (6 bases). The CDR3 covers 14 residues. Deletions cut 2 bases from V and 2 bases from J, with 10 bases between. Germline V lookup: CDR1 MDHEN, CDR2 SYDVKM. The chain's CDR3 is CASSLTGTPYEQYF. CDR3 bases: TGTGCCAGCAGTTTAACGGGGACTCCCTACGAGCAGTACTTC.

This clone was detected only a few times. The chain couples TRBV25-1 to TRBJ2-7, with D perhaps TRBD1 (6 bases). The ends were cut back, 7 bases at V and 0 bases at J, with 19 bases in the middle. The CDR3 has 16 residues. From germline, CDR1 is MGHDK and CDR2 SYGVNS. The CDR3 nucleotides read TGTGCCAGCAAGTTTTTAGCAGGGGTGAGCTCCTACGAGCAGTACTTC. It translates to CASKFLAGVSSYEQYF.

The chain is built from TRBV10-3 and TRBJ1-1; the D gene is possibly TRBD1 (6 bases). Germline V gene lookup returns CDR1 ENHRY and CDR2 SYGVKD. CDR3 length: 14 residues. The V and J ends lost 6 bases and 7 bases respectively, with 18 bases between them. The CDR3 loop reads CAISATGIGFEAFF. The CDR3 DNA sequence: TGTGCCATCAGCGCCACAGGGATCGGCTTTGAAGCTTTCTTT.

The V and J genes are TRBV12-5 and TRBJ2-5; 10 bases line up with TRBD1. V lost 6 bases and J lost 5; bases outside the gene matches: 9. Looked up from germline, CDR1 is LGHNT and CDR2 is FRNRAP. The CDR3 length is 15 residues. CDR3 in amino acids: CASGPGTGEMETQYF. In DNA, the CDR3 is TGTGCTAGTGGCCCCGGGACAGGGGAGATGGAGACCCAGTACTTC.

The chain is built from TRBV6-1 and TRBJ1-5; TRBD1 aligns across 7 bases. Germline lookup yields CDR1 MNHNS and CDR2 SASEGT. The CDR3 spans 15 residues. V was pared by 7 bases and J by 4 bases, with 10 bases of the junction left unmatched. DNA of the CDR3: TGTGCCAGCAATATCGACAGGGCAGGAAATCAGCCCCAGCATTTT. Protein product: CASNIDRAGNQPQHF.

CDR3 DNA: TGTGCCATCAAGGACAGTGACTTGAAGCCCCAGCATTTT. Translated, it gives CAIKDSDLKPQHF. This chain uses TRBV10-3 with TRBJ1-5; D is possibly TRBD1 (6 bases). The germline V gene encodes CDR1 ENHRY and CDR2 SYGVKD. The V and J ends lost 7 bases and 8 bases respectively, with 15 bases between them. This CDR3 has 13 amino acids.

The V gene is TRBV19, the J gene TRBJ1-1, with D perhaps TRBD1 (6 bases). Trimming took off 5 bases at V and 6 bases at J, with 10 bases between the two ends. CDR3 length equals 12 residues. From germline, CDR1 is LNHDA and CDR2 SQIVND (reference sequence). CDR3 sequence: CASSVGGAEAFF. CDR3 in DNA: TGTGCCAGTAGTGTAGGGGGGGCTGAAGCTTTCTTT.